This entry is about one TCR beta chain. What it recognizes is unknown. Treatment in this sample: 10-day PBMC culture with coronavirus spike peptide pools or control peptides (ViraFEST assay). These data originate in a study of vaccination and CD4 T cells after COVID-19. Looking at the study overall: The study enrolled six male and four female convalescents, two of whom were Hispanic.

Germline values: CDR1 GTSNPN, CDR2 SVGIG (reference sequence). V lost 3 bases and J 4 bases, leaving 18 bases between the germline ends. This CDR3 spans 15 amino acids. The study sequenced cultured CD4+ T cell DNA using the Oncomine TCR Beta short-read assay. TCRdb called the PCR reads again in MiXCR, with one record for every CDR3 protein. The table includes tens of thousands of distinct CDR3 sequences, roughly two thirds detected once. Here the sequenced sample was CD4+ T cells from blood, cultured in vitro, taken after SARS-CoV-2 vaccination. This TCR derives from a human donor who received a COVID-19 vaccine. The rearrangement joins TRBV30 to TRBJ1-2; D not certain. CDR3 in amino acids: CAWSADTLRGYGYTF. CDR3 DNA sequence: TGTGCCTGGAGCGCAGACACTCTCCGCGGCTATGGCTACACCTTC.